This T cell receptor (beta chain) was captured in a study of T cell repertoires in cytomegalovirus infection. The wider study: Public TCR beta signature analysis indicated the presence of both CMV infection and matching HLA type. Whole-study findings and limits: Summed public TCR beta family frequency identified CMV carriers bearing the relevant HLA.

TCRdb analysed the reads with MiXCR anew, one entry per CDR3 protein. Of 800,000 to 950,000 distinct CDR3 sequences listed, 30% to 35% are singletons. The CDR3 loop spans 12 amino acids. Trimming shortened V by 4 bases and J by 5 bases, and 9 bases separated the two germline ends. A remark on this clonotype: The antigen is not known.

V gene TRBV12-3 or TRBV12-4 combines with J gene TRBJ2-7, with D unresolved. This TCR was sampled from a human donor in good health (CMV status not recorded). Some clones in this sample may be carry-over from other donors' samples. The material was cultured CD8+ T cells from PBMCs, obtained from culture after CMV antigen stimulation. This CDR3 reads CASSYSVHEQYF. CDR3 in DNA: TGTGCCAGCAGTTACAGCGTCCACGAGCAGTACTTC.